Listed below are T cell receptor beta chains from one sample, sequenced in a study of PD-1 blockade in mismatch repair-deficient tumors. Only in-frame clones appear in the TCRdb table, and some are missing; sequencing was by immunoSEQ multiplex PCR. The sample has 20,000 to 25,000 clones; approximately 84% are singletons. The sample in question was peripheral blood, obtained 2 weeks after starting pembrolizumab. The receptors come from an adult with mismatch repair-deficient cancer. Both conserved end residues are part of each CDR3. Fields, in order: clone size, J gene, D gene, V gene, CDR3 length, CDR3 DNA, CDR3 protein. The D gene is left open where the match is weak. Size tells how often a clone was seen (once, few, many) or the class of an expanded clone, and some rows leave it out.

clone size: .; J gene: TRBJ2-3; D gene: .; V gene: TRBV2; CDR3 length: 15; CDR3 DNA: TGTGCCAGCAGTACGGCGGAGGCTAGCACAGATACGCAGTATTTT; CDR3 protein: CASSTAEASTDTQYF
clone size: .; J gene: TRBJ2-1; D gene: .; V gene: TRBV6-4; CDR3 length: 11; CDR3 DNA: TGTGCCAGCAGTGAGGGGTATGAGCAGTTCTTC; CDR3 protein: CASSEGYEQFF
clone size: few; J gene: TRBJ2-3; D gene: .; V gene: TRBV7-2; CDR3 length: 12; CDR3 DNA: TGTGCCAGCAGCTTATGGGCAGATACGCAGTATTTT; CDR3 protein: CASSLWADTQYF
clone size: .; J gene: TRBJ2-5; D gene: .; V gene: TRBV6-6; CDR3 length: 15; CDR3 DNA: TGTGCCAGCAGTTACTCGTTTCGGGGAGAAGAGACCCAGTACTTC; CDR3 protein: CASSYSFRGEETQYF
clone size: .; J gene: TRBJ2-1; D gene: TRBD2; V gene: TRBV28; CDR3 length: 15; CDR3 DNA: TGTGCCAGCAGTTGGGGACTAGCGGGGTCTTATGAGCAGTTCTTC; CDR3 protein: CASSWGLAGSYEQFF
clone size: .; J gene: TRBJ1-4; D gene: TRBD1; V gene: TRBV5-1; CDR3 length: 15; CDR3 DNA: TGCGCCAGCAGCAGGACAGGGGGGTGGAATGAAAAACTGTTTTTT; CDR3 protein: CASSRTGGWNEKLFF
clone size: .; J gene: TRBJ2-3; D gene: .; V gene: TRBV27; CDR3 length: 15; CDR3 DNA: TGTGCCAGCAGTTTCCGGACAGATGCGAGGGATACGCAGTATTTT; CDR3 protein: CASSFRTDARDTQYF
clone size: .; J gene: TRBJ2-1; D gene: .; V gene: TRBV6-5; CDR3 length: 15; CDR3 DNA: TGTGCCAGCGGACGAGACTCTAGCTCCTACAATGAGCAGTTCTTC; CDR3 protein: CASGRDSSSYNEQFF
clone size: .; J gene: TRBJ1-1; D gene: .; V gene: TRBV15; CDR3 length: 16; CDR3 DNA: TGTGCCACCAGCAGAGGCCCCGGACACCCTCGGCCTGAGGCTTTCTTT; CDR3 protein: CATSRGPGHPRPEAFF
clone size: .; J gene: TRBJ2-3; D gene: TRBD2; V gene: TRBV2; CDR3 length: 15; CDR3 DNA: TGTGCCAGCAGAGCGAGCGGGAGGGCGACAGATACGCAGTATTTT; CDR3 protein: CASRASGRATDTQYF
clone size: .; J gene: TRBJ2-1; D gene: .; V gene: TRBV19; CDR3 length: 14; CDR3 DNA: TGTGCCAGTAGTATCCGGGGGGCCCACAATGAGCAGTTCTTC; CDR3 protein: CASSIRGAHNEQFF
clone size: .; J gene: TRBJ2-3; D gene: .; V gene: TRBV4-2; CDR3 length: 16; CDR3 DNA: TGTGCCAGCAGCCTCTTCCAAGTCCACAGCACAGATACGCAGTATTTT; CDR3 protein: CASSLFQVHSTDTQYF
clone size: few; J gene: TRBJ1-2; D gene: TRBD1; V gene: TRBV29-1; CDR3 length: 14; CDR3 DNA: TGCAGCGTTAATGGGGACAGCCTTAGAACGGGCTACACCTTC; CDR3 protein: CSVNGDSLRTGYTF
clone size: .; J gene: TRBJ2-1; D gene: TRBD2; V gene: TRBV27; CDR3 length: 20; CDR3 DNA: TGTGCCAGCAGCTCTGAGTGGGAGGGCCTAAATATAAGGTCCTACAATGAGCAGTTCTTC; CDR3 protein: CASSSEWEGLNIRSYNEQFF
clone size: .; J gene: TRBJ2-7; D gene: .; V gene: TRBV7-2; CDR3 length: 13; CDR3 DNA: TGTGCCAGCAGCTTAGCGGGGACCTACGAGCAGTACTTC; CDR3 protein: CASSLAGTYEQYF
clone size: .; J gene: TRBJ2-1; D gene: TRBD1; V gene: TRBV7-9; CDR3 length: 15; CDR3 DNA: TGTGCCAGCAGCCCAACGGGACAGATCTACAATGAGCAGTTCTTC; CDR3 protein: CASSPTGQIYNEQFF
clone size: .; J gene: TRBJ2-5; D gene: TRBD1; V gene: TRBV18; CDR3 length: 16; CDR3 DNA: TGTGCCAGCTCACGCTCGACCGGGACAGGGTGGGAGACCCAGTACTTC; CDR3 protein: CASSRSTGTGWETQYF
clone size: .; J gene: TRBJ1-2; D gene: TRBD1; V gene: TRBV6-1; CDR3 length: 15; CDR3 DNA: TGTGCCAGCAGTGAAGAACGGCAGGGGGCGTGGGGCTACACCTTC; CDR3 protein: CASSEERQGAWGYTF
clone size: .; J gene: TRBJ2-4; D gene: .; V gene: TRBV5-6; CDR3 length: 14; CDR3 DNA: TGTGCCAGCATCAGGCAGGGGTCCGGAAACATTCAGTACTTC; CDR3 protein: CASIRQGSGNIQYF
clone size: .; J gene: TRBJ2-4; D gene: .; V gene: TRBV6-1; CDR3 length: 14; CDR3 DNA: TGTGCCAGCAGCCCCGGGACGGGGAAAAACATTCAGTACTTC; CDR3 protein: CASSPGTGKNIQYF
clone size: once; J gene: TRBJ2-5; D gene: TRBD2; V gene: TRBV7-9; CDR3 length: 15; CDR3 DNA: TGTGCCAGCAGCTTAGAGCGGGAGGGCCGGGTGACCCAGTACTTC; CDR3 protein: CASSLEREGRVTQYF
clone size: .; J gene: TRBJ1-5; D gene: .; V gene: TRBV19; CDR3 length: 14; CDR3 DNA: TGTGCCAGTAAGGAACAGGGTTACAATCAGCCCCAGCATTTT; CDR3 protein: CASKEQGYNQPQHF